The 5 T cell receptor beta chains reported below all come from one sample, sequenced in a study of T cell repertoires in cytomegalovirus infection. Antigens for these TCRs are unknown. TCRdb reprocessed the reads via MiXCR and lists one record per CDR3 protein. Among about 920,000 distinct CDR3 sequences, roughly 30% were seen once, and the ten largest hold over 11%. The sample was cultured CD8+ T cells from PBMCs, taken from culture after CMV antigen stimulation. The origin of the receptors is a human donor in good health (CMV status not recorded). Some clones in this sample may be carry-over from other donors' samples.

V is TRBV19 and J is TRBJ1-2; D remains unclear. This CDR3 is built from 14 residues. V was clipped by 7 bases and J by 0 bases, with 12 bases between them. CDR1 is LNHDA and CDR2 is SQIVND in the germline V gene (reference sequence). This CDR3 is CASIEEPANYGYTF. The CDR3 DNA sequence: TGTGCCAGTATCGAAGAACCGGCTAACTATGGCTACACCTTC.

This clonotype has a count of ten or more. CDR3 in amino acids: CASSYWTGGQETQYF. DNA for the CDR3: TGTGCCAGCAGCTACTGGACAGGGGGCCAAGAGACCCAGTACTTC. The chain links TRBV7-2 to TRBJ2-5, with TRBD1 matching 10 bases. The CDR3 runs 15 residues. Germline assignment: CDR1 SGHTA and CDR2 FQGNSA. The junction had 3 bases not matched to a gene; V was cut back by 4 bases and J by 1 base.

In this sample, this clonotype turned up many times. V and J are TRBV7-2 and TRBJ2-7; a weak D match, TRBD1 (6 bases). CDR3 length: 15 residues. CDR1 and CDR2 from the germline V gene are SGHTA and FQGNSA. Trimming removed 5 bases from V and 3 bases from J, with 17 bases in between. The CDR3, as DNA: TGTGCCAGCAGCGACCCAGGGGCGATGAACTACGAGCAGTACTTC. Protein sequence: CASSDPGAMNYEQYF.

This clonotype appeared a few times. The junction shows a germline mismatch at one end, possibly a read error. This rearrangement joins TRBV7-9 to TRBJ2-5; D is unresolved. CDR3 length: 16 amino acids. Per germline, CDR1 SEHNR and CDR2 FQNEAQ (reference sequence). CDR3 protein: CASSVALHEGQETQYF. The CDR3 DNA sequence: TGTGCCAGCAGCGTAGCCCTCCATGAAGGGCAAGAGACCCAGTACTTC.

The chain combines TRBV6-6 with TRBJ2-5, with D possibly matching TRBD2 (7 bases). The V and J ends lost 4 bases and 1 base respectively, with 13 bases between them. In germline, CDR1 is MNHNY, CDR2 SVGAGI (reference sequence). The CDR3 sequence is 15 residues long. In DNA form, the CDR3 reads TGTGCCAGCAGTTTTCACGGGGGGCTCCAAGAGACCCAGTACTTC. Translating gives CASSFHGGLQETQYF.